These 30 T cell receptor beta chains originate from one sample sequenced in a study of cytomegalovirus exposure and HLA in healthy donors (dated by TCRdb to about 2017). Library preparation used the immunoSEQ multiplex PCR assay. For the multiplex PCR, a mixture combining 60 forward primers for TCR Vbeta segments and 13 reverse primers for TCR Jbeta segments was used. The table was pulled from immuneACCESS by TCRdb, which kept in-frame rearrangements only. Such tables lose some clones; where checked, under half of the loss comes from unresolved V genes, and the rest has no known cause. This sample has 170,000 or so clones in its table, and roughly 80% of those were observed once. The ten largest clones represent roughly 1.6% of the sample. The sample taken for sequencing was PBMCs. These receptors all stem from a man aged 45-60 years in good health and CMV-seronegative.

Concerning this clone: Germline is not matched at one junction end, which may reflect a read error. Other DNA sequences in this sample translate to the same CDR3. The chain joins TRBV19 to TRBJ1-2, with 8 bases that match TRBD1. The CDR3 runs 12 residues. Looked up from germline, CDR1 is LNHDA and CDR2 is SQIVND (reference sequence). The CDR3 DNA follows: TGCGCCAGTAGTAGGACAGGGCGAGGCTACACCTTC. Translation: CASSRTGRGYTF.

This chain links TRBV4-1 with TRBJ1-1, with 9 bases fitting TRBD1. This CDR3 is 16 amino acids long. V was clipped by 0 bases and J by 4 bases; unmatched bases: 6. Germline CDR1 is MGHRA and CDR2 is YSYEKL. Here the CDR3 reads CASSQDSRTGATEAFF. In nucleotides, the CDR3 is TGCGCCAGCAGCCAAGATAGTAGGACAGGGGCCACTGAAGCTTTCTTT.

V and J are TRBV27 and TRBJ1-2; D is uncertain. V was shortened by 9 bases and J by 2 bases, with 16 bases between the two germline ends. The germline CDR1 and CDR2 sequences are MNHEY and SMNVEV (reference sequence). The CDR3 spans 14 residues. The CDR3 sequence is CASATGTQNYGYTF. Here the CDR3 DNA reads TGTGCCAGTGCGACGGGTACTCAAAACTATGGCTACACCTTC.

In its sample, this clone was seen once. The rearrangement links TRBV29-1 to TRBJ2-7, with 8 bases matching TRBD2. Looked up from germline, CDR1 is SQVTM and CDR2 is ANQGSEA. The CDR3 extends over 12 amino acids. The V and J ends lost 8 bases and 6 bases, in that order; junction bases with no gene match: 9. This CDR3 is CSTRGGRGEQYF. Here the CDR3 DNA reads TGCAGCACTCGGGGGGGCCGTGGCGAGCAGTACTTC.

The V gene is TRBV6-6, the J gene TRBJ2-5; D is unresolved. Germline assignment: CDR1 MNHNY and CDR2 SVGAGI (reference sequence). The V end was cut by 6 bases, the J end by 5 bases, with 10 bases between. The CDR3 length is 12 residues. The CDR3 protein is CASSPRRETQYF. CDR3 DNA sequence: TGTGCCAGCAGCCCCCGCCGGGAGACCCAGTACTTC.

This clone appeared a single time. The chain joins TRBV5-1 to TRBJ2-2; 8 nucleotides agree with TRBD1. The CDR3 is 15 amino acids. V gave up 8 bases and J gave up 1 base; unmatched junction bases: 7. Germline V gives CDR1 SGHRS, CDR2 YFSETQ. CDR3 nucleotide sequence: TGCGCCAGTGGTTCTGGGACAGGGAACACCGGGGAGCTGTTTTTT. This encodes CASGSGTGNTGELFF. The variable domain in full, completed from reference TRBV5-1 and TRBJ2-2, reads KAGVTQTPRYLIKTRGQQVTLSCSPISGHRSVSWYQQTPGQGLQFLFEYFSETQRNKGNFPGRFSGRQFSNSRSEMNVSTLELGDSALYLCASGSGTGNTGELFFGEGSRLTVL.

The DNA of the CDR3 is TGTGCCAGCACCCGGGGAGGGGGGGAGCAGTACTTC. It specifies CASTRGGGEQYF. This chain joins TRBV28 and TRBJ2-7, with D perhaps TRBD2 (7 bases). This CDR3 has 12 amino acids. Germline V gene sequence: CDR1 MDHEN, CDR2 SYDVKM. Trimming took off 7 bases at V and 7 bases at J, with 14 bases between the two ends.

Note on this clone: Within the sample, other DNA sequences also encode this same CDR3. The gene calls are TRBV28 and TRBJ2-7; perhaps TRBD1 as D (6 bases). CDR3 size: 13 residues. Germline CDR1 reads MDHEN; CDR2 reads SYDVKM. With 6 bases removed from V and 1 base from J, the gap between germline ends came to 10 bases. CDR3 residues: CASSPGQSYEQYF. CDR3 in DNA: TGTGCCAGCAGCCCGGGACAATCCTACGAGCAGTACTTC.

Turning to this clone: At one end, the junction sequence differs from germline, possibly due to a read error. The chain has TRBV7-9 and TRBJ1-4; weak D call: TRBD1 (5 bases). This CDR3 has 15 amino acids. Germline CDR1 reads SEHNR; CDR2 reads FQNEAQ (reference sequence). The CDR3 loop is CSSSLKGATNEKLFF. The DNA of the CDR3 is TGTTCCAGCAGCTTAAAAGGGGCCACTAATGAAAAACTGTTTTTT. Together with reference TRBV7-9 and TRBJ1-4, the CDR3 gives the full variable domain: DTGVSQNPRHKITKRGQNVTFRCDPISEHNRLYWYRQTLGQGPEFLTYFQNEAQLEKSRLLSDRFSAERPKGSFSTLEIQRTEQGDSAMYLCSSSLKGATNEKLFFGSGTQLSVL.

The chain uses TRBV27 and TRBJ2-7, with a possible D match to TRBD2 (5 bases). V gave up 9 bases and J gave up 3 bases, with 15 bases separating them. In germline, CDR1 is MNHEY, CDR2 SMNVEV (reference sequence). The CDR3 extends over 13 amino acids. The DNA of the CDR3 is TGTGCCAGGAGGGAGAGACACTACTACGAGCAGTACTTC. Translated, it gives CARRERHYYEQYF.

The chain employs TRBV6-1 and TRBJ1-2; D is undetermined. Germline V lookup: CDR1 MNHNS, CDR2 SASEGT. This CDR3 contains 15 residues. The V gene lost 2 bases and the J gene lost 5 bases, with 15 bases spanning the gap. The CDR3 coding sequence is TGTGCCAGCAGTGAACTGCGGTCAGGCGGGTATGGCTACACCTTC. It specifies CASSELRSGGYGYTF.

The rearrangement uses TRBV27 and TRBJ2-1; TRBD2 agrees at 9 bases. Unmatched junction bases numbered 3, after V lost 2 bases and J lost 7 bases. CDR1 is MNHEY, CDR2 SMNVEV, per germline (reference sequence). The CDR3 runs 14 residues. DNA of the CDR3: TGTGCCAGCAGTTTACTAGCGGGAAAAAATGAGCAGTTCTTC. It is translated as CASSLLAGKNEQFF.

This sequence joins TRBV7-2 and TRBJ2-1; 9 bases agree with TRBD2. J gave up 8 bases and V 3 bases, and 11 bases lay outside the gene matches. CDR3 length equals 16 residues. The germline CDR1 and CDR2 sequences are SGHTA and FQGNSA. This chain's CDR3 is CASSFNPGLATDEQFF. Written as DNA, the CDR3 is TGTGCCAGCAGCTTTAACCCGGGACTAGCAACCGATGAGCAGTTCTTC.

CDR3 DNA: TGTGCCAGCAGCTTAGGGGGAGGGAACAATCAGCCCCAGCATTTT. It encodes CASSLGGGNNQPQHF. V and J are TRBV7-9 and TRBJ1-5; D unresolved. CDR1 is SEHNR, CDR2 FQNEAQ, per germline (reference sequence). Trimming removed 1 base from V and 3 bases from J, with 10 bases in between. This CDR3 contains 15 residues.

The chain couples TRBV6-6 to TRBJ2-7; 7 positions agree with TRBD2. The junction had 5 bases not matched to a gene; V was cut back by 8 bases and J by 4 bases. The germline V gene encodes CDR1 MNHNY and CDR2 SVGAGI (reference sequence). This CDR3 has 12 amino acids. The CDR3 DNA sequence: TGTGCCAGCGGGGGGGATTTATACGAGCAGTACTTC. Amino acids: CASGGDLYEQYF.

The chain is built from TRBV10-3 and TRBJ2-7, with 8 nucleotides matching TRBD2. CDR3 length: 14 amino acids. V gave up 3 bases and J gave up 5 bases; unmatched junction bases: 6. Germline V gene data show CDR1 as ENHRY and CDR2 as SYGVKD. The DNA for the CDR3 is TGTGCCATCAGTGACGGGGGGGTTTGGCACGAGCAGTACTTC. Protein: CAISDGGVWHEQYF.

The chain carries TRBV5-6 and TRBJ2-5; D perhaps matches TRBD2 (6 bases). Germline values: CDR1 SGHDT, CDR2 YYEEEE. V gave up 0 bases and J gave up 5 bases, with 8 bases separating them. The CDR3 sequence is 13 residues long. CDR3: CASSLGGVETQYF. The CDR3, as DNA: TGTGCCAGCAGCTTGGGGGGGGTTGAGACCCAGTACTTC.

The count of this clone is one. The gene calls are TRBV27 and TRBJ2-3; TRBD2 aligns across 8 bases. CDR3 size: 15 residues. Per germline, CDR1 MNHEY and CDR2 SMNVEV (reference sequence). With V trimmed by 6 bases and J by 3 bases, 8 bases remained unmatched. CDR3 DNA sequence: TGTGCCAGCAGGGACCGAGCGGGGGCGACAGATACGCAGTATTTT. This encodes CASRDRAGATDTQYF.

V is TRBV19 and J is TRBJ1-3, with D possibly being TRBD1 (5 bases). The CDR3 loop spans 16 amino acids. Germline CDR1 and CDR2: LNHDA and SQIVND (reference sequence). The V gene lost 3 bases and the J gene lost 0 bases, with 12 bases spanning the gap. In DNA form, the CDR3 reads TGTGCCAGTAGTATCCAGGGTGAACTCTCTGGAAACACCATATATTTT. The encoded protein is CASSIQGELSGNTIYF.

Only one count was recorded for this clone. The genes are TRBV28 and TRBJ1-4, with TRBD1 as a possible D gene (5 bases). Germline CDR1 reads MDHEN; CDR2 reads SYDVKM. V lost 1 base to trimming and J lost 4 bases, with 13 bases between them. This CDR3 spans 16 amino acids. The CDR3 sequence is CASSLSPGGINEKLFF. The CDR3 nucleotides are TGTGCCAGCAGTTTATCGCCCGGGGGGATTAATGAAAAACTGTTTTTT.

In DNA, the CDR3 is TGTGCCAGCAGCCCTCTGGGGGGTGGGGACACTGAAGCTTTCTTT. The encoded protein is CASSPLGGGDTEAFF. The chain has TRBV5-4 and TRBJ1-1; TRBD1 might be the D (5 bases). Per germline, CDR1 SGHNT and CDR2 YYREEE (reference sequence). The ends were cut back, 4 bases at V and 3 bases at J, with 16 bases in the middle. This CDR3 contains 15 residues. Filled out from reference TRBV5-4 and TRBJ1-1, the complete variable domain reads ETGVTQSPTHLIKTRGQQVTLRCSSQSGHNTVSWYQQALGQGPQFIFQYYREEENGRGNFPPRFSGLQFPNYSSELNVNALELDDSALYLCASSPLGGGDTEAFFGQGTRLTVV.

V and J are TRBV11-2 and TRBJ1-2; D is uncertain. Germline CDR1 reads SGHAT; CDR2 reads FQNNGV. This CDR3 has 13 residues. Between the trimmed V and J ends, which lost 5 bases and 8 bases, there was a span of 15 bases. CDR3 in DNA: TGTGCCAGCAGCCTCCGGGTTGAGGGAGGCTACACCTTC. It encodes CASSLRVEGGYTF.

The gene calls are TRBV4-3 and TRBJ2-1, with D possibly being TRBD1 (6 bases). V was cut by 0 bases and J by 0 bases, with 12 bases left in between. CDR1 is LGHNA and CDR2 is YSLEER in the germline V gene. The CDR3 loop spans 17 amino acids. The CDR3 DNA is TGCGCCAGCAGCCAAGAAAGGCAGGGGAGCTCCTACAATGAGCAGTTCTTC. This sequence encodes CASSQERQGSSYNEQFF.

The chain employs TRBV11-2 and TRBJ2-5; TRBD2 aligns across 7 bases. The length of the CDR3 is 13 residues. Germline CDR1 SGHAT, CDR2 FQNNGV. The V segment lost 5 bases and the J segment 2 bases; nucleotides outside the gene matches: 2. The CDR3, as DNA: TGTGCCAGCAGCAGGCGGGGGCAAGAGACCCAGTACTTC. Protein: CASSRRGQETQYF.

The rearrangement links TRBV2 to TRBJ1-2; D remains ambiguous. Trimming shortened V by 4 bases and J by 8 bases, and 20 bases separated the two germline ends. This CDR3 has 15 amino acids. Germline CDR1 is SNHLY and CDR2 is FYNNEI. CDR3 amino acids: CASSGVLEARRGYTF. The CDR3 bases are TGTGCCAGCAGTGGAGTCCTTGAAGCGCGGCGGGGCTACACCTTC.

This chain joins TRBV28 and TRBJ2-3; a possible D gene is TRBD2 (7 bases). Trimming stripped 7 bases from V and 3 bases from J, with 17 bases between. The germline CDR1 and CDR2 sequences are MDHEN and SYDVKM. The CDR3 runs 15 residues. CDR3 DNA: TGTGCCAGCACCCGCGGGGGCCCCAGGACAGATACGCAGTATTTT. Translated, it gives CASTRGGPRTDTQYF.

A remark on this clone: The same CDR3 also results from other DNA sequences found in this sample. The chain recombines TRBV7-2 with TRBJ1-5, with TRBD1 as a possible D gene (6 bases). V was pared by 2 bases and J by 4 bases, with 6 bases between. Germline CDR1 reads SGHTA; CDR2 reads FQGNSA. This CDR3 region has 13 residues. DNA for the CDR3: TGTGCCAGCAGCTTAACAGGGAATCAGCCCCAGCATTTT. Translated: CASSLTGNQPQHF. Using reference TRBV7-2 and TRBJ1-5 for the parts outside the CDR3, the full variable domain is GAGVSQSPSNKVTEKGKDVELRCDPISGHTALYWYRQSLGQGLEFLIYFQGNSAPDKSGLPSDRFSAERTGGSVSTLTIQRTQQEDSAVYLCASSLTGNQPQHFGDGTRLSIL.

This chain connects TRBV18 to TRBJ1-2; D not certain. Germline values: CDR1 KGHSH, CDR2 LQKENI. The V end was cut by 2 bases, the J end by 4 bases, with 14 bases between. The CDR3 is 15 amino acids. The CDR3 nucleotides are TGTGCCAGCTCACCAGCGGGTATTCGGGGCTATGGCTACACCTTC. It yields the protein CASSPAGIRGYGYTF. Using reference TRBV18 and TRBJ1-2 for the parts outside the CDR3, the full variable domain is NAGVMQNPRHLVRRRGQEARLRCSPMKGHSHVYWYRQLPEEGLKFMVYLQKENIIDESGMPKERFSAEFPKEGPSILRIQQVVRGDSAAYFCASSPAGIRGYGYTFGSGTRLTVV.

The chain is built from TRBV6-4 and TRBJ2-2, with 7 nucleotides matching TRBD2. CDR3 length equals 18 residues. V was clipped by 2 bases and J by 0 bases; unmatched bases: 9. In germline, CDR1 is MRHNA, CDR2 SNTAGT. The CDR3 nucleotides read TGTGCCAGCAGTGACGGGACTACCGAAACGGCGAACACCGGGGAGCTGTTTTTT. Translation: CASSDGTTETANTGELFF.

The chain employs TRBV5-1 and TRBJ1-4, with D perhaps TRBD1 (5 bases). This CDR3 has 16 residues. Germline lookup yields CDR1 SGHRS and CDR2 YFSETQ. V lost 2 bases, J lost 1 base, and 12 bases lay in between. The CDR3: CASSLSRQGTNEKLFF. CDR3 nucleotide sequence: TGCGCCAGCAGCTTATCTCGCCAGGGAACTAATGAAAAACTGTTTTTT.